Shown below are 14 T cell receptor beta chains from a single sample sequenced in a study of radiotherapy plus CTLA-4 blockade in lung cancer. The method was immunoSEQ multiplex PCR; TCRdb's version includes in-frame clones alone and lacks a portion of them. The data show 81,000 or so clones, with over 70% seen just once and 22% held by the top ten. The starting material was peripheral blood, obtained from a patient treated with radiotherapy plus ipilimumab. Source of these receptors: a human donor with non-small cell lung cancer whose response to radiotherapy plus ipilimumab could not be evaluated. Some clones in this sample may be carry-over from other donors' samples.

This chain joins TRBV4-1 and TRBJ2-1; perhaps TRBD2 as D (5 bases). Germline V gives CDR1 MGHRA, CDR2 YSYEKL. This CDR3 contains 17 residues. Trimming cost V 3 bases and J 6 bases, with 21 bases left between them. The CDR3 nucleotides are TGCGCCAGCAGCCATCTTCCCACTGGACTTCCCCCCAATGAGCAGTTCTTC. Translation gives CASSHLPTGLPPNEQFF.

The rearrangement links TRBV27 to TRBJ2-5; 8 positions agree with TRBD2. Germline CDR1 is MNHEY and CDR2 is SMNVEV (reference sequence). V dropped 2 bases and J dropped 4; count of bases not matched to a gene: 15. This CDR3 spans 18 amino acids. The CDR3 DNA reads as TGTGCCAGCAGTTTAGTAGGGGCGGGGGGCCACTACAGAGAGACCCAGTACTTC. This codes for CASSLVGAGGHYRETQYF.

This clone came up a few times. This chain links TRBV4-1 with TRBJ1-2; D is perhaps TRBD1 (5 bases). From germline, CDR1 is MGHRA and CDR2 YSYEKL. This CDR3 contains 14 residues. Deletions cut 2 bases from V and 0 bases from J, with 7 bases between. CDR3 loop: CASSQPTANYGYTF. CDR3 coding DNA: TGCGCCAGCAGCCAACCGACAGCTAACTATGGCTACACCTTC.

The chain has TRBV5-1 and TRBJ1-3; unclear D gene. Germline values: CDR1 SGHRS, CDR2 YFSETQ. V lost 5 bases and J 0 bases, leaving 6 bases between the germline ends. This CDR3 contains 13 residues. This chain's CDR3 is CASSSYSGNTIYF. Here the CDR3 DNA reads TGCGCCAGCAGTTCGTACTCTGGAAACACCATATATTTT.

This clone was observed a single time. The chain is built from TRBV2 and TRBJ1-3; 8 bases fit TRBD1. This CDR3 contains 15 residues. Unmatched junction bases numbered 6, after V lost 8 bases and J lost 0 bases. Germline V CDR1 and CDR2: SNHLY, FYNNEI. The CDR3 loop is CASRDRGGSGNTIYF. CDR3 nucleotide sequence: TGTGCCAGCCGAGACAGGGGAGGCTCTGGAAACACCATATATTTT.

The chain carries TRBV5-6 and TRBJ2-4; 9 bases are shared with TRBD1. Germline lookup yields CDR1 SGHDT and CDR2 YYEEEE. Unmatched junction bases numbered 7, after V lost 2 bases and J lost 7 bases. The CDR3 is 15 amino acids. In nucleotides, the CDR3 is TGTGCCAGCAGCTTACCCTCAGACAGGGGGAACATTCAGTACTTC. It specifies CASSLPSDRGNIQYF.

The genes are TRBV6-1 and TRBJ1-2, with a tentative D call TRBD1 (5 bases). V was cut by 5 bases and J by 5 bases, with 12 bases left in between. Looked up from germline, CDR1 is MNHNS and CDR2 is SASEGT. CDR3 size: 13 residues. The chain's CDR3 is CASSRRGGYGYTF. The CDR3 coding sequence is TGTGCCAGCAGTCGTAGGGGTGGGTATGGCTACACCTTC.

The V gene is TRBV6-4, the J gene TRBJ1-2, with D uncertain. This CDR3 is 16 amino acids long. The germline V gene encodes CDR1 MRHNA and CDR2 SNTAGT. Trimming removed 8 bases at V and 4 bases at J, with 23 bases between. As DNA, the CDR3 is TGTGCCAGCCCCCTGCCTGTTTGTGGAGGTGGCTATGGCTACACCTTC. Translated, it gives CASPLPVCGGGYGYTF.

The chain links TRBV6-6 to TRBJ2-6; a weak D match, TRBD1 (5 bases). With 4 bases removed from V and 0 bases from J, the gap between germline ends came to 10 bases. Germline-derived CDR1 and CDR2 are MNHNY and SVGAGI (reference sequence). This CDR3 spans 16 amino acids. The CDR3, as DNA: TGTGCCAGCAGTTCCCGACAGCTCTCTGGGGCCAACGTCCTGACTTTC. Protein: CASSSRQLSGANVLTF.

The V call is TRBV7-2, the J call TRBJ1-1, with unresolved D. Trimming took off 1 base at V and 4 bases at J, with 10 bases between the two ends. The CDR3 totals 14 residues. Looked up from germline, CDR1 is SGHTA and CDR2 is FQGNSA. DNA of the CDR3: TGTGCCAGCAGCTTAGTATTAGGCGGCACTGAAGCTTTCTTT. Protein product: CASSLVLGGTEAFF. The full variable domain, its missing parts supplied by reference TRBV7-2 and TRBJ1-1, is GAGVSQSPSNKVTEKGKDVELRCDPISGHTALYWYRQSLGQGLEFLIYFQGNSAPDKSGLPSDRFSAERTGGSVSTLTIQRTQQEDSAVYLCASSLVLGGTEAFFGQGTRLTVV.

This clone showed up just a few times. The rearrangement uses TRBV5-4 and TRBJ2-1; 7 bases match TRBD2. Germline V gene lookup returns CDR1 SGHNT and CDR2 YYREEE (reference sequence). V trimming: 4 bases; J trimming: 7 bases; junction bases outside the gene matches: 11. The CDR3 extends over 15 amino acids. For the CDR3, the DNA is TGTGCCAGCAGCCCGGGGGGTGCGCCCGGTAATGAGCAGTTCTTC. Translation gives CASSPGGAPGNEQFF.

This chain connects TRBV18 to TRBJ2-7; tentative D call: TRBD2 (6 bases). V was cut by 5 bases and J by 0 bases, with 11 bases left in between. Per the germline V gene, CDR1 is KGHSH and CDR2 is LQKENI. The CDR3 is made up of 14 amino acids. The CDR3 DNA sequence: TGTGCCAGCTCAATGGACGGGAGCTCCTACGAGCAGTACTTC. As protein: CASSMDGSSYEQYF.

The gene calls are TRBV27 and TRBJ1-4; D possibly corresponds to TRBD1 (6 bases). The germline CDR1 and CDR2 sequences are MNHEY and SMNVEV (reference sequence). The CDR3 length is 14 residues. V lost 0 bases, J lost 7 bases, and 9 bases lay in between. CDR3 sequence: CASSLSGGPEKLFF. CDR3 DNA: TGTGCCAGCAGTTTATCGGGGGGGCCTGAAAAACTGTTTTTT.

This sequence joins TRBV10-1 and TRBJ1-1; D is unclear. CDR3 length: 14 amino acids. The germline V gene has CDR1 WNHNN and CDR2 SYGVQD (reference sequence). The V gene lost 6 bases and the J gene lost 4 bases, with 15 bases spanning the gap. The DNA of the CDR3 is TGCGCCAGCAGGGGGAGAGGGTGGTGCACTGAAGCTTTCTTT. It codes for CASRGRGWCTEAFF.